This TCR beta chain appears in the sequencing data of a study of blood T cell repertoires in COVID-19 (dated by TCRdb to about 2020). At the level of the whole study: Collaborator samples came from the United States, Italy and Spain and covered acute and convalescent phases of COVID-19. The prospective study material was composed of cDNA or gDNA derived from T cells, B-cell-depleted T cells, or PBMCs. Deeply sampled blood TCRbeta repertoires from subjects exposed to, actively infected with, or recovered from COVID-19 were included in the dataset. The repertoires were released in a freely available public database intended as a resource for research on the immune response to SARS-CoV-2. Samples were obtained from the ongoing ImmuneRACE study (first 160 participants) and from 1,254 subjects provided by 6 global collaborators. A de-identified subject ID, COVID-19 status, age in years and sex were almost always included in the sample metadata. Where available, HLA class I and class II types were obtained from metadata supplied by the sample provider rather than from assay-based typing. Findings and caveats that apply to the study as a whole: How much clinical and demographic metadata was included differed by source and by participant, and the metadata was provided uncurated.

Note on this clone: Its antigen remains undetermined. It has no much larger one-base neighbor in the sample; base qualities were not kept.

TCRbeta CDR3 regions were amplified from genomic DNA by means of the immunoSEQ Assay, a bias-controlled multiplex PCR. The study's processing was this. Within the assay, amplification of reference gene primers was used to estimate how many nucleated cells each sample contained. Sequence reads were collapsed and filtered to measure the absolute abundance of every unique TCRbeta CDR3 rearrangement. Productive Simpson clonality was computed per sample as the square root of Simpson's diversity index over productive rearrangements. TCRdb mirrors the immuneACCESS table, restricted to in-frame sequences. Some clones are absent from its copies; in checked studies, under half trace to an unresolved V gene, and the reason for the others is unknown. V, J and clone size reflect that table, while D and trimming were determined from the DNA. The table for this sample lists hundreds of thousands of clones; 75% to 90% of them were counted only once. Together, the top ten hold 4.5% to 5.5% of the sample.

Enrolling through a virtual design, the prospective study's participants ranged in age from roughly 18 to 90 years and lived across 24 United States geographic areas. To assign participants to cohorts, the prospective study relied on clinical history that participants themselves reported in a screening survey and a study questionnaire. Recovered participants in ImmuneRACE Cohort 3 were defined by two consecutive negative NP/OP PCR tests, clearance by a healthcare professional, or resolution of symptoms. Mobile phlebotomists in the prospective study collected whole blood, serum and a nasopharyngeal or oropharyngeal swab from every participant. Participants in the prospective study had the option to provide additional blood draws and questionnaires over an approximately two-month period. Blood samples from the prospective study were shipped frozen or at room temperature prior to DNA extraction. The sequenced material came from PBMCs or T cells enriched from blood (not recorded which). The TCR comes from a man aged 55-75 years who had recovered from COVID-19.

This receptor carries the CDR3 CASSTGGGYYGYTF. The nucleotides are TGTGCCAGCAGCACCGGAGGCGGGTACTATGGCTACACCTTC. The chain joins TRBV5-4 to TRBJ1-2; the D gene is unclear. V lost 4 bases and J lost 3 bases; the stretch between them is 13 bases long. The CDR3 starts with the cysteine, ends with the phenylalanine, and has 14 residues. The sequence is cut down to CDR3 DNA, 42 bases in frame from base 1. Via the germline V gene (reference sequence), CDR1 is SGHNT and CDR2 YYREEE.